A selection of T cell receptor beta chains follows, all from one sample in a study of control samples from healthy donors and cancer patients. The table came from immunoSEQ multiplex PCR; TCRdb's copy has only in-frame clones and leaves some out. The sample has about 150,000 clones; around 90% are singletons. The sequenced material came from blood. The receptors were gathered from a man aged 25 to 40 in good health. Both conserved end residues are part of each CDR3. A D gene is named only where the DNA matches it firmly. Clone size appears in some rows only: once, few, many, or a class for an expanded clone.

v_call: TRBV2
d_call: -
j_call: TRBJ1-1
clone_size: -
cdr3_aa: CASSIQSNTEAFF
cdr3_nt: TGTGCCAGCAGTATCCAGTCGAACACTGAAGCTTTCTTT

v_call: TRBV7-9
d_call: -
j_call: TRBJ1-5
clone_size: few
cdr3_aa: CASSLATAWPGGSNQPQHF
cdr3_nt: TGTGCCAGCAGCTTAGCCACAGCATGGCCGGGGGGTAGCAATCAGCCCCAGCATTTT

v_call: TRBV4-1
d_call: -
j_call: TRBJ1-5
clone_size: -
cdr3_aa: CASSQRGNNQPQHF
cdr3_nt: TGCGCCAGCAGCCAGAGAGGGAACAATCAGCCCCAGCATTTT

v_call: TRBV7-3
d_call: -
j_call: TRBJ1-1
clone_size: -
cdr3_aa: CASSKGRGTEAFF
cdr3_nt: TGTGCCAGCAGCAAAGGACGGGGCACTGAAGCTTTCTTT

v_call: TRBV2
d_call: TRBD1
j_call: TRBJ1-4
clone_size: -
cdr3_aa: CASSRTGGTNEKLFF
cdr3_nt: TGTGCCAGCAGTCGGACAGGGGGAACTAATGAAAAACTGTTTTTT

v_call: TRBV19
d_call: -
j_call: TRBJ2-7
clone_size: -
cdr3_aa: CASSRGTATEQYF
cdr3_nt: TGTGCCAGTAGTAGAGGAACAGCAACCGAGCAGTACTTC

v_call: TRBV7-2
d_call: TRBD2
j_call: TRBJ2-7
clone_size: once
cdr3_aa: CASSPWTSGPNQQYF
cdr3_nt: TGTGCCAGCAGCCCTTGGACTAGCGGCCCTAACCAGCAGTACTTC

v_call: TRBV4-3
d_call: TRBD2
j_call: TRBJ2-3
clone_size: -
cdr3_aa: CASSQGLAEPLRQYF
cdr3_nt: TGCGCCAGCAGCCAGGGACTAGCGGAGCCGCTGCGGCAGTATTTT

v_call: TRBV2
d_call: -
j_call: TRBJ1-5
clone_size: -
cdr3_aa: CASKPQWGGYQPQHF
cdr3_nt: TGTGCCAGCAAACCTCAATGGGGGGGTTATCAGCCCCAGCATTTT

v_call: TRBV24-1
d_call: -
j_call: TRBJ1-2
clone_size: -
cdr3_aa: CATSDSPQPYGYTF
cdr3_nt: TGTGCCACCAGTGATTCGCCACAGCCCTATGGCTACACCTTC

v_call: TRBV12-3/TRBV12-4
d_call: -
j_call: TRBJ2-3
clone_size: -
cdr3_aa: CASSPSPDTQYF
cdr3_nt: TGTGCCAGCAGCCCGTCTCCAGATACGCAGTATTTT

v_call: TRBV12-3/TRBV12-4
d_call: -
j_call: TRBJ1-5
clone_size: -
cdr3_aa: CASSPGGNQPQHF
cdr3_nt: TGTGCCAGCAGCCCCGGAGGGAATCAGCCCCAGCATTTT

v_call: TRBV11-1
d_call: -
j_call: TRBJ2-1
clone_size: once
cdr3_aa: CASSRASSYNEQFF
cdr3_nt: TGTGCCAGCAGCCGTGCTAGCTCCTACAATGAGCAGTTCTTC

v_call: TRBV18
d_call: -
j_call: TRBJ2-7
clone_size: -
cdr3_aa: CASSPTSASSYEQYF
cdr3_nt: TGTGCCAGCTCACCAACAAGCGCAAGCTCCTACGAGCAGTACTTC

v_call: TRBV5-1
d_call: TRBD2
j_call: TRBJ2-1
clone_size: -
cdr3_aa: CASSRSRGQKLAGGYNEQFF
cdr3_nt: TGCGCCAGCAGCAGATCACGAGGGCAGAAACTAGCGGGAGGCTACAATGAGCAGTTCTTC

v_call: TRBV7-2
d_call: -
j_call: TRBJ1-1
clone_size: -
cdr3_aa: CASSLLGPEAGKAFF
cdr3_nt: TGTGCCAGCAGCTTATTAGGTCCGGAGGCGGGGAAAGCTTTCTTT

v_call: TRBV21-1
d_call: -
j_call: TRBJ2-3
clone_size: -
cdr3_aa: CASRWGLTPDTQYF
cdr3_nt: TGTGCCAGCCGCTGGGGCCTCACACCAGATACGCAGTATTTT

v_call: TRBV29-1
d_call: -
j_call: TRBJ2-5
clone_size: -
cdr3_aa: CSVRRQYQETQYF
cdr3_nt: TGCAGCGTTAGGAGACAGTACCAAGAGACCCAGTACTTC

v_call: TRBV19
d_call: TRBD1
j_call: TRBJ2-7
clone_size: -
cdr3_aa: CASSVGQGTFLEQYF
cdr3_nt: TGTGCCAGTAGTGTGGGACAGGGAACTTTCTTGGAGCAGTACTTC

v_call: TRBV6-6
d_call: -
j_call: TRBJ2-7
clone_size: -
cdr3_aa: CASSFGGSYEQYF
cdr3_nt: TGTGCCAGCAGTTTCGGGGGCTCCTACGAGCAGTACTTC

v_call: TRBV6-5
d_call: -
j_call: TRBJ1-4
clone_size: -
cdr3_aa: CASSPNRREKLFF
cdr3_nt: TGTGCCAGCAGCCCGAACAGACGAGAAAAACTGTTTTTT

v_call: TRBV10-3
d_call: -
j_call: TRBJ2-3
clone_size: -
cdr3_aa: CAISESGSTDTQYF
cdr3_nt: TGTGCCATCAGTGAGTCCGGCAGCACAGATACGCAGTATTTT

v_call: TRBV7-3
d_call: -
j_call: TRBJ2-1
clone_size: few
cdr3_aa: CASSLKGARARGPNNEQFF
cdr3_nt: TGTGCCAGCAGCTTAAAGGGCGCGCGTGCTCGGGGGCCGAACAATGAGCAGTTCTTC

v_call: TRBV5-1
d_call: -
j_call: TRBJ1-6
clone_size: -
cdr3_aa: CASSGGGNHNSPLHF
cdr3_nt: TGCGCCAGCAGCGGCGGGGGCAACCATAATTCACCCCTCCACTTT

v_call: TRBV9
d_call: -
j_call: TRBJ1-2
clone_size: -
cdr3_aa: CASSAQYRVGYGYTF
cdr3_nt: TGTGCCAGCAGCGCCCAATACAGGGTCGGGTATGGCTACACCTTC

v_call: TRBV9
d_call: TRBD1
j_call: TRBJ2-1
clone_size: once
cdr3_aa: CASSVVDRGGYSYNEQFF
cdr3_nt: TGTGCCAGCAGCGTAGTCGACAGGGGGGGTTATTCCTACAATGAGCAGTTCTTC

v_call: TRBV3-1/TRBV3-2
d_call: -
j_call: TRBJ1-1
clone_size: -
cdr3_aa: CASSQESFDSPGAFF
cdr3_nt: TGTGCCAGCAGCCAAGAGTCATTTGATTCACCAGGAGCTTTCTTT

v_call: TRBV19
d_call: -
j_call: TRBJ2-7
clone_size: -
cdr3_aa: CASSPRQSSYEQYF
cdr3_nt: TGTGCCAGTAGTCCCCGACAGAGCTCCTACGAGCAGTACTTC

v_call: TRBV7-9
d_call: TRBD1
j_call: TRBJ1-2
clone_size: -
cdr3_aa: CASSLERGQNGYTF
cdr3_nt: TGTGCCAGCAGCTTAGAGAGGGGGCAGAATGGCTACACCTTC

v_call: TRBV28
d_call: -
j_call: TRBJ1-2
clone_size: -
cdr3_aa: CASSQKPGGGYTF
cdr3_nt: TGTGCCAGCAGCCAGAAACCCGGGGGAGGCTACACCTTC

v_call: TRBV6-5
d_call: -
j_call: TRBJ2-1
clone_size: -
cdr3_aa: CASSHRGNEQFF
cdr3_nt: TGTGCCAGCAGCCACCGGGGGAATGAGCAGTTCTTC

v_call: TRBV19
d_call: -
j_call: TRBJ2-4
clone_size: -
cdr3_aa: CASSVGRAKNIQYF
cdr3_nt: TGTGCCAGTAGTGTTGGCAGGGCCAAAAACATTCAGTACTTC

v_call: TRBV27
d_call: -
j_call: TRBJ1-1
clone_size: -
cdr3_aa: CASSLLAGANTEAFF
cdr3_nt: TGTGCCAGCAGTTTATTGGCAGGAGCGAACACTGAAGCTTTCTTT

v_call: TRBV7-2
d_call: -
j_call: TRBJ2-7
clone_size: -
cdr3_aa: CASSSDGRHPEQYF
cdr3_nt: TGTGCCAGCAGCTCCGACGGGCGCCACCCCGAGCAGTACTTC

v_call: TRBV3-1/TRBV3-2
d_call: -
j_call: TRBJ1-1
clone_size: -
cdr3_aa: CASSQDGRTNTEAFF
cdr3_nt: TGTGCCAGCAGCCAAGATGGCCGAACGAACACTGAAGCTTTCTTT

v_call: TRBV3-1/TRBV3-2
d_call: -
j_call: TRBJ2-7
clone_size: -
cdr3_aa: CASSQPRVRLFQQYF
cdr3_nt: TGTGCCAGCAGCCAACCCCGGGTGAGGTTGTTTCAGCAGTACTTC

v_call: TRBV28
d_call: -
j_call: TRBJ2-3
clone_size: -
cdr3_aa: CASSSTDTQYF
cdr3_nt: TGTGCCAGCAGTTCCACAGATACGCAGTATTTT

v_call: TRBV6-2/TRBV6-3
d_call: TRBD2
j_call: TRBJ2-3
clone_size: -
cdr3_aa: CASSYVFREGAADTQYF
cdr3_nt: TGTGCCAGCAGTTACGTGTTCCGGGAGGGCGCCGCAGATACGCAGTATTTT

v_call: TRBV6-6
d_call: -
j_call: TRBJ2-1
clone_size: once
cdr3_aa: CASSGTDNEQFF
cdr3_nt: TGTGCCAGCAGTGGGACTGACAATGAGCAGTTCTTC

v_call: TRBV5-6
d_call: -
j_call: TRBJ2-7
clone_size: -
cdr3_aa: CASSPGGSSYEQYF
cdr3_nt: TGTGCCAGCAGCCCTGGGGGAAGCTCCTACGAGCAGTACTTC

v_call: TRBV7-8
d_call: TRBD1
j_call: TRBJ2-5
clone_size: -
cdr3_aa: CASSTRTGGQETQYF
cdr3_nt: TGTGCCAGCAGCACCCGGACAGGAGGACAAGAGACCCAGTACTTC

v_call: TRBV12-3/TRBV12-4
d_call: -
j_call: TRBJ2-7
clone_size: -
cdr3_aa: CASSLLGYEQYF
cdr3_nt: TGTGCCAGCAGCCTACTAGGCTACGAGCAGTACTTC

v_call: TRBV6-4
d_call: TRBD1
j_call: TRBJ1-4
clone_size: -
cdr3_aa: CASSDPRTGRTEKLFF
cdr3_nt: TGTGCCAGCAGTGACCCCAGGACAGGGAGAACCGAAAAACTGTTTTTT

v_call: TRBV7-3
d_call: TRBD2
j_call: TRBJ2-1
clone_size: few
cdr3_aa: CASSSTGLAGSNEQFF
cdr3_nt: TGTGCCAGCAGCAGTACGGGACTAGCGGGGTCCAATGAGCAGTTCTTC

v_call: TRBV7-2
d_call: TRBD1
j_call: TRBJ1-1
clone_size: -
cdr3_aa: CASSLRRQGGNTEAFF
cdr3_nt: TGTGCCAGCAGCTTAAGACGACAGGGAGGAAACACTGAAGCTTTCTTT

v_call: TRBV7-2
d_call: -
j_call: TRBJ1-5
clone_size: -
cdr3_aa: CASSLEGGLSNQPQHF
cdr3_nt: TGTGCCAGCAGCTTAGAGGGGGGGCTAAGCAATCAGCCCCAGCATTTT

v_call: TRBV14
d_call: -
j_call: TRBJ2-1
clone_size: -
cdr3_aa: CASSQGGSAYNEQFF
cdr3_nt: TGTGCCAGCAGCCAAGGAGGGAGCGCCTACAATGAGCAGTTCTTC

v_call: TRBV27
d_call: TRBD1
j_call: TRBJ1-2
clone_size: -
cdr3_aa: CASSFTGTVSYTF
cdr3_nt: TGTGCCAGCAGTTTCACCGGGACAGTTAGCTACACCTTC

v_call: TRBV19
d_call: -
j_call: TRBJ1-4
clone_size: few
cdr3_aa: CASRTVENREKLFF
cdr3_nt: TGTGCCAGTAGGACCGTAGAAAACAGGGAGAAACTGTTTTTT

v_call: TRBV19
d_call: TRBD2
j_call: TRBJ2-7
clone_size: -
cdr3_aa: CASRKTSGTYEQYF
cdr3_nt: TGTGCCAGTAGAAAGACTAGCGGGACTTACGAGCAGTACTTC

v_call: TRBV7-9
d_call: TRBD1
j_call: TRBJ1-1
clone_size: -
cdr3_aa: CAIPGGFNTEAFF
cdr3_nt: TGTGCCATTCCAGGGGGATTCAACACTGAAGCTTTCTTT

v_call: TRBV7-3
d_call: -
j_call: TRBJ2-5
clone_size: -
cdr3_aa: CASSSGLGGKETQYF
cdr3_nt: TGTGCCAGCAGCTCCGGACTGGGTGGGAAAGAGACCCAGTACTTC